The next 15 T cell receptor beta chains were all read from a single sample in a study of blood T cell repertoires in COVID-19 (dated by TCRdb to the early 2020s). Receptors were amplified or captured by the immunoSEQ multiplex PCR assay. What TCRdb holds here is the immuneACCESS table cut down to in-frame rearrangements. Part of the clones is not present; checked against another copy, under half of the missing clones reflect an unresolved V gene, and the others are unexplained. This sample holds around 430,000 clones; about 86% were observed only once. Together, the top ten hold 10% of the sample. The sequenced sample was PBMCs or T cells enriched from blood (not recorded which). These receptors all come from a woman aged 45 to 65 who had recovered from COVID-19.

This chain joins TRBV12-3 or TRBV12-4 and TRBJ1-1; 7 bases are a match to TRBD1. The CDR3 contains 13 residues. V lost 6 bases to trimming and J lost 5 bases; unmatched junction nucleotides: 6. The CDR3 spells CASSLQGSTEAFF. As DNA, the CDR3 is TGTGCCAGCAGCTTACAGGGGAGTACTGAAGCTTTCTTT.

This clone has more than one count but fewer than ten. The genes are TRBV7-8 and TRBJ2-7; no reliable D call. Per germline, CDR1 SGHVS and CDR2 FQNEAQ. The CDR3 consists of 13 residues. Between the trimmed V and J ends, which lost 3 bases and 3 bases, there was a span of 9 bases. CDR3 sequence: CASSFFSGYEQYF. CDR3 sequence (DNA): TGTGCCAGCAGCTTTTTTTCAGGCTACGAGCAGTACTTC.

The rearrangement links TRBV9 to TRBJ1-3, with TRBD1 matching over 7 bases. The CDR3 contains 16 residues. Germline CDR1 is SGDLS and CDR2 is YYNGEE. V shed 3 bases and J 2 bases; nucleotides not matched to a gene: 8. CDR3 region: CASSAGPTGTGNTIYF. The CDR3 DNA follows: TGTGCCAGCAGCGCCGGACCGACAGGGACTGGAAACACCATATATTTT.

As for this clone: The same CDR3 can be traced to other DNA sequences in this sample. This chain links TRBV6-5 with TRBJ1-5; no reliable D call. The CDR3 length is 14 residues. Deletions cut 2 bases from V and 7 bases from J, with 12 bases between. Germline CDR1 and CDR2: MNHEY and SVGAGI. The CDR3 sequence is CASSYRGGGQPQHF. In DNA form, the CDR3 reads TGTGCCAGCAGTTACCGGGGTGGAGGACAGCCCCAGCATTTT.

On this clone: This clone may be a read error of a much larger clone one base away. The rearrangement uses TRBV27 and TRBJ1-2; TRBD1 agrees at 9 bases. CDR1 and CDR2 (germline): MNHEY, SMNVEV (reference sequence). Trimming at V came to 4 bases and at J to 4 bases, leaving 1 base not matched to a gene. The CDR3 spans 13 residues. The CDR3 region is CASSSTGGYGYTF. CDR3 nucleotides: TGTGCCAGCAGTTCGACAGGGGGCTATGGCTACACCTTC.

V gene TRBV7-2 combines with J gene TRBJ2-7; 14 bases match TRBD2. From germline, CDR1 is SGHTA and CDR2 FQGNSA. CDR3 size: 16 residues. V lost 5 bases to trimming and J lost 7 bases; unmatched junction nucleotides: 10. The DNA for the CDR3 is TGTGCCAGCAGCATGCGACTAGCGGGGGGGCCGTGGGAGCAGTACTTC. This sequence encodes CASSMRLAGGPWEQYF.

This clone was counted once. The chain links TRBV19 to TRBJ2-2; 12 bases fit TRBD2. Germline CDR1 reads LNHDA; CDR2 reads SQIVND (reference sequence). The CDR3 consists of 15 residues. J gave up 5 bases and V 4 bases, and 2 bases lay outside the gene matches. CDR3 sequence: CASSTTSGRTGELFF. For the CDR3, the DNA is TGTGCCAGTAGTACGACTAGCGGGAGAACCGGGGAGCTGTTTTTT. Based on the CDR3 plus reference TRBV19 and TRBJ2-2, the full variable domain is DGGITQSPKYLFRKEGQNVTLSCEQNLNHDAMYWYRQDPGQGLRLIYYSQIVNDFQKGDIAEGYSVSREKKESFPLTVTSAQKNPTAFYLCASSTTSGRTGELFFGEGSRLTVL.

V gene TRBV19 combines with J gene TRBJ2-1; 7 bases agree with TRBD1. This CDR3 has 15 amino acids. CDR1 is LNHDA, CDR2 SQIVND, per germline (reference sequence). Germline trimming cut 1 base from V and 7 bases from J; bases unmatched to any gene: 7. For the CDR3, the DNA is TGTGCCAGTAGTATAGCCCTTGTCAGGGGGAATGAGCAGTTCTTC. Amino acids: CASSIALVRGNEQFF.

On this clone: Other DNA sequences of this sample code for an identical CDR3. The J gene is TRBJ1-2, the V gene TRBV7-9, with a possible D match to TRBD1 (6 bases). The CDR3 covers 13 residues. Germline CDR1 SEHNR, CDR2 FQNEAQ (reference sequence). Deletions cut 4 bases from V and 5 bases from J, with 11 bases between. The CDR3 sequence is CASSSDRDYGYTF. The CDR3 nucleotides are TGTGCCAGCAGCTCGGACAGAGATTATGGCTACACCTTC.

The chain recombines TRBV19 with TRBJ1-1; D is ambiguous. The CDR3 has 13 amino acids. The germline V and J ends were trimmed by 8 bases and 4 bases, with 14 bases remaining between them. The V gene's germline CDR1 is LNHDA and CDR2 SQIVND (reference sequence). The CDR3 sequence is CASHEPGITEAFF. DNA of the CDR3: TGTGCCAGTCACGAACCGGGGATCACTGAAGCTTTCTTT.

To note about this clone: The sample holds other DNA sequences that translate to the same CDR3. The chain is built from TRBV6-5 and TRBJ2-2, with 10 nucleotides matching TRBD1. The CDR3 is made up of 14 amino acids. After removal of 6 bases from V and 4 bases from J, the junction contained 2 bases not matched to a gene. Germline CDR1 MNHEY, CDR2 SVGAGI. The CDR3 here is CASSDRGRTGELFF. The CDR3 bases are TGTGCCAGCAGCGACAGGGGGCGCACCGGGGAGCTGTTTTTT.

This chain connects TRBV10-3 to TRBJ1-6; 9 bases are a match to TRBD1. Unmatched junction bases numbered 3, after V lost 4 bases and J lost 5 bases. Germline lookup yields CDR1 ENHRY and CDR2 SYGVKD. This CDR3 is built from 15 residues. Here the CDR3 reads CAISARTGDNSPLHF. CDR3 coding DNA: TGTGCCATCAGTGCCCGGACAGGGGATAATTCACCCCTCCACTTT.

The CDR3 is CASSLVGRGINEKLFF. As DNA, the CDR3 is TGCGCCAGCAGCTTGGTTGGCAGGGGGATCAATGAAAAACTGTTTTTT. This chain joins TRBV5-1 and TRBJ1-4; TRBD1 matches at 7 bases. CDR1 is SGHRS, CDR2 YFSETQ, per germline. The trim removed 0 bases at V and 5 bases at J, leaving 7 bases unmatched. There are 16 residues in the CDR3.

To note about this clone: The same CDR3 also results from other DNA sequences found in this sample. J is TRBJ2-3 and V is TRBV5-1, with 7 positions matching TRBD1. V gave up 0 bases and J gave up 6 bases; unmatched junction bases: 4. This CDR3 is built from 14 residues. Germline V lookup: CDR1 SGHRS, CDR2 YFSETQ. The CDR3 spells CASSLGTGGDTQYF. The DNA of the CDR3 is TGCGCCAGCAGCTTGGGGACAGGTGGGGATACGCAGTATTTT.

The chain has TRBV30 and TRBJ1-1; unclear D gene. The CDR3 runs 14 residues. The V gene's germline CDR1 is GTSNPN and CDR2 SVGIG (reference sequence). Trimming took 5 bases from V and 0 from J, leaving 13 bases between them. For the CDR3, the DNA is TGTGCCTGGGGTCGCAGCGTACTGAACACTGAAGCTTTCTTT. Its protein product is CAWGRSVLNTEAFF.